The entry that follows covers one T cell receptor beta chain sequence. The antigen is not known. PBMCs numbering at least 6.5 million were isolated per sample. The data belong to a study of blood T cells in healthy people across ages. Study summary: About one barcoded beta molecule was captured per two T cells (by template switching).

Study results and limitations: Aged donors had fewer naive CD4+ cells and lower diversity than long-lived donors.

Sample-barcoded 5' priming and a J-beta primer mix drove a second PCR of about 7 to 12 cycles. In TCRdb, the 5' RACE reads were re-called with MiXCR into one record per CDR3 protein. The data hold about a million distinct CDR3 sequences, with roughly half observed a single time. The sample comprised blood. This TCR was sampled from a woman in her sixties or seventies in good health.

The CDR3 bases are TGTGCCAGCAGCCTTAGCGGGAGATCTGAGACCCAGTACTTC. Its protein product is CASSLSGRSETQYF. The chain couples TRBV7-3 to TRBJ2-5; TRBD2 agrees at 9 bases. This CDR3 spans 14 amino acids. Germline lookup yields CDR1 SGHTA and CDR2 FQGTGA. Losses at the gene ends were 5 bases for V and 5 bases for J; bases not matched to a gene: 6.